The 29 T cell receptor beta chains below come from one sample, sequenced in a study of beta chain features in type 1 diabetes. Sequenced material consisted of expressed TCRB transcripts (all of the isolated RNA was reverse transcribed). Sequencing was performed with immunoSEQ multiplex PCR; in TCRdb, only in-frame clones are kept and a portion is missing. This table has about 640,000 clones, around an eighth appearing once. Antigens for these TCRs are unknown. Study conclusions and caveats: All four CD4+ subsets from Type 1 diabetes patients carried moderately but significantly shorter TCRB CDR3s.

Sample: naive CD4+ T cells from blood. All receptors derive from a man younger than 45 with type 1 diabetes.

This clone turned up a few times. The chain carries TRBV5-4 and TRBJ1-1; D unresolved. The ends were cut back, 1 base at V and 1 base at J, with 8 bases in the middle. The CDR3 has 14 amino acids. CDR1 and CDR2 from the germline V gene are SGHNT and YYREEE (reference sequence). CDR3 sequence (DNA): TGTGCCAGCAGCTTGTTCCGGACGAACACTGAAGCTTTCTTT. This translates into CASSLFRTNTEAFF.

There are a few counts of this clone. V gene TRBV4-1 combines with J gene TRBJ2-1; 7 bases are a match to TRBD2. The CDR3 runs 17 residues. V was clipped by 3 bases and J by 2 bases; unmatched bases: 10. Germline V gene sequence: CDR1 MGHRA, CDR2 YSYEKL. As DNA, the CDR3 is TGCGCCAGCAGCCAGGCCGAGCGGGGTTCTGCCTACAATGAGCAGTTCTTC. Translation gives CASSQAERGSAYNEQFF.

The chain has TRBV7-2 and TRBJ2-5, with 11 positions matching TRBD2. Germline CDR1 and CDR2: SGHTA and FQGNSA. Losses at the gene ends were 3 bases for V and 5 bases for J; bases not matched to a gene: 11. The CDR3 totals 17 residues. In DNA, the CDR3 is TGTGCCAGCAGCTTGGTCGGGCCAGCTAGCGGGGGGGAGACCCAGTACTTC. It is translated as CASSLVGPASGGETQYF.

In this sample, this clone turned up a few times. V usage is TRBV5-1 and J usage is TRBJ2-4, with D possibly matching TRBD1 (5 bases). Germline V gene sequence: CDR1 SGHRS, CDR2 YFSETQ. This CDR3 has 15 amino acids. Trimming left V 4 bases short and J 2 bases short, with 13 bases between. In nucleotides, the CDR3 is TGCGCCAGCAGCGTAACAGGTCCGACCAAAAACATTCAGTACTTC. Protein product: CASSVTGPTKNIQYF.

A few counts support this clone. The chain couples TRBV29-1 to TRBJ1-2; D is unclear. This CDR3 region has 13 residues. Trimming stripped 4 bases from V and 6 bases from J, with 15 bases between. CDR1 and CDR2 (germline): SQVTM, ANQGSEA. CDR3 sequence (DNA): TGCAGCGTTGCCGGGGAAATAGGTGATGGCTACACCTTC. Translation: CSVAGEIGDGYTF.

Comments on this clone: Other DNA sequences in the sample encode the same CDR3. V and J are TRBV4-1 and TRBJ1-5, with 10 bases matching TRBD1. The V gene's germline CDR1 is MGHRA and CDR2 YSYEKL. Trimming took 1 base from V and 2 from J; bases not matched to a gene: 2. The CDR3 spans 16 residues. CDR3 region: CASSQVGTGGNQPQHF. In DNA form, the CDR3 reads TGCGCCAGCAGCCAAGTCGGGACAGGGGGCAATCAGCCCCAGCATTTT.

The chain has TRBV12-5 and TRBJ2-1, with D perhaps matching TRBD1 (7 bases). Germline loops: CDR1 LGHNT, CDR2 FRNRAP. Trimming cost V 6 bases and J 2 bases, with 17 bases left between them. The CDR3 has 16 residues. For the CDR3, the DNA is TGTGCTAGTGGCCCCCAGGGGGGCGGAACCTACAATGAGCAGTTCTTC. As protein: CASGPQGGGTYNEQFF.

This clone was seen more than once but under ten times. The chain uses TRBV5-1 and TRBJ1-6; D not certain. V gave up 0 bases and J gave up 8 bases, with 12 bases separating them. CDR1 is SGHRS, CDR2 YFSETQ, per germline. The CDR3 runs to 15 residues. The CDR3 coding sequence is TGCGCCAGCAGCTTGGAGGAAACATCCCATTCACCCCTCCACTTT. This translates into CASSLEETSHSPLHF.

The chain links TRBV2 to TRBJ1-5; D remains unclear. Trimming pared 0 bases from V and 5 bases from J, leaving 5 bases between. The CDR3 totals 13 residues. The germline V gene has CDR1 SNHLY and CDR2 FYNNEI. The CDR3 spells CASSEAQDQPQHF. CDR3 coding DNA: TGTGCCAGCAGTGAAGCTCAGGATCAGCCCCAGCATTTT.

This clone turned up a few times. This sequence joins TRBV5-1 and TRBJ2-5; 7 bases are shared with TRBD2. The V segment lost 7 bases and the J segment 2 bases; nucleotides outside the gene matches: 5. The CDR3 is 13 residues long. From germline, CDR1 is SGHRS and CDR2 YFSETQ. The CDR3 sequence is CASAPGGQETQYF. The CDR3, as DNA: TGCGCCAGCGCCCCCGGGGGGCAAGAGACCCAGTACTTC.

The table lists this clone with a few counts. The gene calls are TRBV6-6 and TRBJ2-1; 7 bases map to TRBD1. Germline loops: CDR1 MNHNY, CDR2 SVGAGI (reference sequence). Losses at the gene ends were 6 bases for V and 1 base for J; bases not matched to a gene: 9. The CDR3 is made up of 16 amino acids. CDR3 nucleotide sequence: TGTGCCAGCAGCTTAGACAGGGTGGGATCCTACAATGAGCAGTTCTTC. It specifies CASSLDRVGSYNEQFF.

This clone showed up just a few times. The chain links TRBV29-1 to TRBJ2-5; tentatively, D is TRBD1 or TRBD2 (6 bases each). Germline lookup yields CDR1 SQVTM and CDR2 ANQGSEA. CDR3 length equals 14 residues. V shed 3 bases and J shed 3 bases, with 14 bases lying between them. The CDR3 loop is CSVDQTGGEETQYF. As DNA, the CDR3 is TGCAGCGTTGATCAGACAGGCGGGGAAGAGACCCAGTACTTC.

This clone was detected only a few times. The chain couples TRBV10-3 to TRBJ1-2, with 7 nucleotides matching TRBD1. This CDR3 is built from 15 residues. V dropped 0 bases and J dropped 3; count of bases not matched to a gene: 4. In germline, CDR1 is ENHRY, CDR2 SYGVKD. As DNA, the CDR3 is TGTGCCATCAGTGAGTCGGGACAGTCCTACTATGGCTACACCTTC. It translates to CAISESGQSYYGYTF.

This clone has just a few counts. V is TRBV6-5 and J is TRBJ2-7, with D possibly matching TRBD1 (6 bases). The germline CDR1 and CDR2 sequences are MNHEY and SVGAGI. V lost 4 bases to trimming and J lost 3 bases, with 13 bases between them. The CDR3 is made up of 14 amino acids. Here the CDR3 reads CASSSPRGYYEQYF. The CDR3 coding sequence is TGTGCCAGCAGTTCTCCCAGGGGTTACTACGAGCAGTACTTC.

This clone was counted between two and nine times. V is TRBV12-5 and J is TRBJ2-7, with unresolved D. The CDR3 sequence is 14 residues long. The V gene's germline CDR1 is LGHNT and CDR2 FRNRAP. Trimming removed 2 bases at V and 5 bases at J, with 13 bases between. The CDR3 loop reads CASGLPTLKDEQYF. The CDR3 coding sequence is TGTGCTAGTGGTTTGCCCACCCTCAAGGACGAGCAGTACTTC.

This clone came up a few times. V gene TRBV18 combines with J gene TRBJ2-7; weak D call: TRBD2 (5 bases). Germline-derived CDR1 and CDR2 are KGHSH and LQKENI. This CDR3 region has 14 residues. The V end lost 3 bases, the J end lost 0 bases, and 9 bases lay between the germline ends. The CDR3 bases are TGTGCCAGCTCACCTCCGGGATACTCCTACGAGCAGTACTTC. This gives the protein CASSPPGYSYEQYF.

This clone was recorded a few times. The chain couples TRBV7-8 to TRBJ2-5, with 9 positions matching TRBD2. The CDR3 contains 14 residues. V shed 1 base, J shed 5 bases, and the junction held 2 bases outside the gene matches. Per the germline V gene, CDR1 is SGHVS and CDR2 is FQNEAQ. The chain's CDR3 is CASSLGTSAETQYF. The CDR3 DNA is TGTGCCAGCAGCTTAGGGACTAGCGCGGAGACCCAGTACTTC.

The sample holds a few counts of this clone. The rearrangement links TRBV9 to TRBJ2-3, with unresolved D. This CDR3 region has 13 residues. Per germline, CDR1 SGDLS and CDR2 YYNGEE. Trimming took 0 bases from V and 3 from J, leaving 5 bases between them. The CDR3 region is CASSVVLTDTQYF. CDR3 DNA sequence: TGTGCCAGCAGCGTAGTGTTGACAGATACGCAGTATTTT.

This rearrangement joins TRBV7-2 to TRBJ1-6, with D uncertain. The CDR3 loop spans 14 amino acids. Germline V gene lookup returns CDR1 SGHTA and CDR2 FQGNSA. Trimming stripped 5 bases from V and 9 bases from J, with 14 bases between. CDR3 nucleotide sequence: TGTGCCAGCAGCCCGACGGCTGTCCTTTCACCCCTCCACTTT. Translated, it gives CASSPTAVLSPLHF.

The V and J genes are TRBV7-2 and TRBJ2-5, with 7 bases aligning to TRBD2. V trimming: 0 bases; J trimming: 5 bases; junction bases outside the gene matches: 6. The germline V gene has CDR1 SGHTA and CDR2 FQGNSA. The CDR3 runs 15 residues. CDR3 loop: CASSLAQRGLETQYF. In DNA form, the CDR3 reads TGTGCCAGCAGCTTAGCTCAGCGGGGACTTGAGACCCAGTACTTC.

The J gene is TRBJ2-3, the V gene TRBV6-6, with D possibly TRBD1 on 5 matching bases. Germline V CDR1 and CDR2: MNHNY, SVGAGI (reference sequence). V shed 6 bases and J shed 1 base, with 8 bases lying between them. The CDR3 contains 13 residues. CDR3 bases: TGTGCCAGCAGCTCACAGGGCACAGATACGCAGTATTTT. Protein: CASSSQGTDTQYF.

A few counts support this clone. The rearrangement uses TRBV6-5 and TRBJ2-7, with a tentative D call TRBD1 (6 bases). Germline CDR1 MNHEY, CDR2 SVGAGI. The CDR3 loop spans 14 amino acids. The V and J ends lost 3 bases and 2 bases respectively, with 11 bases between them. CDR3 coding DNA: TGTGCCAGCAGTTATGGGGGCCAGACCTACGAGCAGTACTTC. Encoded protein: CASSYGGQTYEQYF.

This clone showed up just a few times. J is TRBJ2-5 and V is TRBV5-6, with 10 nucleotides matching TRBD2. V trimming: 6 bases; J trimming: 7 bases; junction bases outside the gene matches: 9. The CDR3 extends over 14 amino acids. CDR1 and CDR2 from the germline V gene are SGHDT and YYEEEE. The CDR3 DNA reads TGTGCCAGCACTCCTAGCGGGGGCGTCGGGACCCAGTACTTC. Protein: CASTPSGGVGTQYF.

The chain uses TRBV29-1 and TRBJ1-4, with TRBD1 identical over 7 bases. CDR3 length: 15 amino acids. J gave up 4 bases and V 6 bases, and 11 bases lay outside the gene matches. CDR1 SQVTM and CDR2 ANQGSEA come from the germline V gene. DNA for the CDR3: TGCAGCGTCGCATACGGGGACAGCAGTAATGAAAAACTGTTTTTT. Translating gives CSVAYGDSSNEKLFF.

The gene calls are TRBV10-3 and TRBJ2-5, with D tentatively TRBD2 (6 bases). CDR1 and CDR2 (germline): ENHRY, SYGVKD. Trimming took off 0 bases at V and 5 bases at J, with 10 bases between the two ends. The CDR3 runs to 14 residues. CDR3 region: CAISESTGRETQYF. The DNA of the CDR3 is TGTGCCATCAGTGAGTCGACGGGGAGGGAGACCCAGTACTTC.

J is TRBJ2-2 and V is TRBV11-3; D uncertain. Germline V gives CDR1 SGHNT, CDR2 YENEEA. The CDR3 consists of 13 residues. Trimming took 3 bases from V and 5 from J, leaving 7 bases between them. DNA for the CDR3: TGTGCCAGCAGCTTCCGTATGACCGGGGAGCTGTTTTTT. Translating gives CASSFRMTGELFF.

This clone appeared a few times. This chain connects TRBV29-1 to TRBJ1-5; possibly TRBD1 for D (6 bases). The V gene's germline CDR1 is SQVTM and CDR2 ANQGSEA. The V and J ends lost 4 bases and 6 bases respectively, with 16 bases between them. The CDR3 is 14 residues long. CDR3 DNA: TGCAGCGTTGCGGAGGGGGAAAAAAGTCAGCCCCAGCATTTT. Protein: CSVAEGEKSQPQHF.

For the CDR3, the DNA is TGTGCCAGCAGCTTAGTAAGCGGGGGTAGCACAGATACGCAGTATTTT. The encoded protein is CASSLVSGGSTDTQYF. The chain carries TRBV11-2 and TRBJ2-3; 8 bases line up with TRBD2. CDR3 length: 16 amino acids. J lost 0 bases, V lost 1 base, and 3 bases had no gene match. Germline V gene lookup returns CDR1 SGHAT and CDR2 FQNNGV.

A few counts support this clone. V gene TRBV28 combines with J gene TRBJ2-7; D is undetermined. The CDR3 consists of 15 residues. CDR1 is MDHEN, CDR2 SYDVKM, per germline. V lost 4 bases to trimming and J lost 2 bases, with 15 bases between them. CDR3 amino acids: CASSSPAASTYEQYF. CDR3 sequence (DNA): TGTGCCAGCAGTTCACCCGCGGCAAGTACCTACGAGCAGTACTTC. The whole variable domain, filled in from reference TRBV28 and TRBJ2-7, reads DVKVTQSSRYLVKRTGEKVFLECVQDMDHENMFWYRQDPGLGLRLIYFSYDVKMKEKGDIPEGYSVSREKKERFSLILESASTNQTSMYLCASSSPAASTYEQYFGPGTRLTVT.